A selection of T cell receptor beta chains follows, all from one sample in a study of cytomegalovirus exposure and HLA in healthy donors. Generated by immunoSEQ multiplex PCR, the TCRdb table keeps only in-frame clones and is missing some. This sample has 200,000 to 250,000 clones, with more than 75% found just once. The sample consisted of PBMCs. Every receptor here comes from a human donor in good health. The CDR3 runs from the conserved cysteine through the conserved F or W. The order of the fields is D gene, clone size, V gene, CDR3 protein. The D gene is left open where the match is weak. Not every row has a clone size; where given, it reads once, few, many or a size class.

TRBD2,NA,TRBV7-9,CASSFGLGGSYEQYF
NA,once,TRBV13,CASSPRVNNEKLFF
NA,once,TRBV28,CASSPPGDYEQYF
TRBD2,NA,TRBV7-9,CASSSLAGPTYEQYF
TRBD1,NA,TRBV2,CATENRDRGTYEQYF
TRBD1,NA,TRBV19,CASSDPGQGNTEAFF
TRBD1,NA,TRBV28,CASSLSGQSTYEQYF
TRBD2,once,TRBV7-9,CASSVHPWGTSGSYEQYF
TRBD2,NA,TRBV5-4,CASSLDGVGASGRGNTQYF
NA,NA,TRBV2,CASRGDYPQETQYF
TRBD2,few,TRBV7-9,CASSLAALAGVWETQYF
NA,NA,TRBV7-3,CASSFDHNTLREQETQYF
TRBD1,once,TRBV7-8,CASSRTGSSEQYF
NA,NA,TRBV28,CASSLPSYEQYF
TRBD1,NA,TRBV10-1,CASSGGLLRQGLRTEAFF
NA,NA,TRBV15,CATSREQAPIGEQYF
NA,NA,TRBV20-1,CSARKTDGYTF
NA,NA,TRBV7-9,CSSSLGSSVGLNQPQHF
NA,NA,TRBV21-1,CASSKQDVGTRFRNEQFF
TRBD2,NA,TRBV5-1,CASSTQSGRGTGELFF
NA,NA,TRBV6-5,CASSYSGVGNTEAFF
NA,NA,TRBV30,CAWSSTYEQYF
TRBD1,NA,TRBV27,CASSFPQGNNEQFF
NA,few,TRBV15,CATSREQGDGIYTF
TRBD1,NA,TRBV5-1,CASSPMGQQNTEAFF
NA,few,TRBV7-9,CASTLGSGANVLTF
NA,few,TRBV6-5,CASSYLNRENSYEQYF
NA,NA,TRBV5-1,CASSLRLDSYEQYF
TRBD1,NA,TRBV6-6,CASKDRGAPNTGELFF
NA,NA,TRBV11-2,CASSLGGFEQFF
TRBD1,once,TRBV6-5,CASSYRTGGFYGYTF
NA,NA,TRBV2,CASRIRETGELFF
TRBD1,NA,TRBV11-2,CASSATTGVRELFF
TRBD2,NA,TRBV6-1,CASSDRLAGTIKETQYF
TRBD2,NA,TRBV7-2,CASSFIAGGTDTQYF
NA,NA,TRBV2,CASSSNRNEKLFF